These 6 T cell receptor beta chains were sequenced from one sample in a study of blood T cell repertoires in COVID-19. The protocol was immunoSEQ multiplex PCR, while the TCRdb copy is restricted to in-frame clones and leaves out a portion. The table lists 100,000 to 120,000 clones, roughly 80% of them singletons. Sequencing was done on a sample of peripheral blood. Every receptor here comes from a woman in her seventies with acute or convalescent COVID-19.

The rearrangement links TRBV5-4 to TRBJ2-1, with TRBD2 identical over 10 bases. The germline V gene has CDR1 SGHNT and CDR2 YYREEE (reference sequence). The junction had 4 bases not matched to a gene; V was cut back by 1 base and J by 6 bases. This CDR3 has 15 amino acids. The chain's CDR3 is CASSLQRGGVNEQFF. The CDR3 DNA is TGTGCCAGCAGCTTGCAGCGGGGGGGAGTCAATGAGCAGTTCTTC.

The V gene is TRBV5-4, the J gene TRBJ2-7; D may be TRBD2 (7 bases). Germline CDR1 SGHNT, CDR2 YYREEE (reference sequence). The CDR3 extends over 16 amino acids. Trimming left V 3 bases short and J 0 bases short, with 16 bases between. The CDR3, as DNA: TGTGCCAGCAGCTGGGGGGGCGGGCAGAGCTCCTACGAGCAGTACTTC. Protein sequence: CASSWGGGQSSYEQYF.

This chain links TRBV4-3 with TRBJ1-5; D is undetermined. V lost 1 base and J lost 6, with 13 bases in between. The CDR3 sequence is 15 residues long. CDR1 LGHNA and CDR2 YSLEER come from the germline V gene. CDR3 protein: CASSQGLAGGQPQHF. DNA of the CDR3: TGCGCCAGCAGCCAAGGTCTCGCTGGAGGTCAGCCCCAGCATTTT.

This clone was counted between two and nine times. The rearrangement links TRBV6-5 to TRBJ1-6; no clear D. Germline V gives CDR1 MNHEY, CDR2 SVGAGI. V was shortened by 7 bases and J by 7 bases, with 8 bases between the two germline ends. There are 12 residues in the CDR3. The CDR3 DNA is TGTGCCAGCACTGCGGGGAATTCACCCCTCCACTTT. Translation: CASTAGNSPLHF.

This clone came up once. The J gene is TRBJ1-1, the V gene TRBV7-9; D ambiguous. Germline assignment: CDR1 SEHNR and CDR2 FQNEAQ (reference sequence). The germline V and J ends were trimmed by 3 bases and 0 bases, with 11 bases remaining between them. The CDR3 covers 15 residues. CDR3 sequence reads: CASSFYREMNTEAFF. The CDR3 nucleotides read TGTGCCAGCAGCTTTTATCGGGAGATGAACACTGAAGCTTTCTTT.

This chain links TRBV30 with TRBJ2-7; TRBD2 aligns across 8 bases. This CDR3 is built from 14 residues. Germline trimming cut 0 bases from V and 3 bases from J; bases unmatched to any gene: 4. The germline gives CDR1 GTSNPN, CDR2 SVGIG (reference sequence). CDR3 nucleotide sequence: TGTGCCTGGAGTGTACGGGGGGGGTACTACGAGCAGTACTTC. Its translation is CAWSVRGGYYEQYF.